These 24 T cell receptor beta chains share one sample of origin, sequenced in a study of blood T cell repertoires in COVID-19. Libraries were prepared by immunoSEQ multiplex PCR; TCRdb keeps only in-frame clonotypes and omits some of them. The data contain fewer than 95,000 clones, about two thirds of them singletons. Sequenced input: peripheral blood. Receptor source: a woman older than 75 with acute or convalescent COVID-19.

This clone was seen just once. The chain links TRBV28 to TRBJ1-5, with 7 bases aligning to TRBD1. This CDR3 is built from 12 residues. V dropped 9 bases and J dropped 7; count of bases not matched to a gene: 6. Germline V lookup: CDR1 MDHEN, CDR2 SYDVKM. The CDR3 protein is CASRPGGQPQHF. As DNA, the CDR3 is TGTGCCAGTAGGCCAGGGGGACAGCCCCAGCATTTT.

V is TRBV7-2 and J is TRBJ2-1; TRBD2 aligns across 9 bases. CDR3 length equals 12 residues. The germline V gene has CDR1 SGHTA and CDR2 FQGNSA. Trimming cost V 5 bases and J 10 bases; bases outside gene matches: 3. CDR3 amino acids: CASSPTSGEQFF. The CDR3 bases are TGTGCCAGCAGCCCCACTAGCGGGGAGCAGTTCTTC.

The rearrangement uses TRBV11-3 and TRBJ2-3; TRBD1 aligns across 8 bases. The J segment lost 1 base and the V segment lost 6 bases, leaving 6 bases of the junction unmatched. This CDR3 is built from 15 residues. CDR1 is SGHNT and CDR2 is YENEEA in the germline V gene. Written as DNA, the CDR3 is TGTGCCAGCAGTAGACAGGGGATTCGCACAGATACGCAGTATTTT. As protein: CASSRQGIRTDTQYF.

J is TRBJ1-6 and V is TRBV4-2, with 7 bases aligning to TRBD1. The length of the CDR3 is 14 residues. Germline loops: CDR1 LGHNA, CDR2 YNFKEQ. Germline trimming cut 5 bases from V and 9 bases from J; bases unmatched to any gene: 7. The CDR3 nucleotides read TGTGCCAGCAGCGACGGGACAGAGGGTTCACCCCTCCACTTT. Its translation: CASSDGTEGSPLHF.

The chain combines TRBV5-8 with TRBJ2-1; 14 bases line up with TRBD2. Germline V gene sequence: CDR1 SGHTS, CDR2 YDEGEE. The CDR3 contains 15 residues. The V gene end was trimmed by 4 bases and the J gene end by 8 bases; junction bases not matched to a gene: 5. DNA of the CDR3: TGTGCCAGCAGCCCCGGGACTAGCGGGGGCCATGAGCAGTTCTTC. Encoded protein: CASSPGTSGGHEQFF.

The CDR3 loop reads CASGQGITPGSLHF. The CDR3 DNA is TGTGCCAGCGGTCAGGGGATTACCCCAGGCAGCCTCCACTTT. This rearrangement joins TRBV2 to TRBJ1-6; TRBD1 is a possible D gene (6 bases). Trimming left V 8 bases short and J 15 bases short, with 23 bases between. The CDR3 totals 14 residues. Germline V gene data show CDR1 as SNHLY and CDR2 as FYNNEI. The variable domain in full, with the rest retrieved from reference TRBV2 and TRBJ1-6, is EPEVTQTPSHQVTQMGQEVILRCVPISNHLYFYWYRQILGQKVEFLVSFYNNEISEKSEIFDDQFSVERPDGSNFTLKIRSTKLEDSAMYFCASGQGITPGSLHFGNGTRLTVT.

The chain carries TRBV29-1 and TRBJ1-2; D call uncertain. This CDR3 region has 13 residues. The ends were cut back, 5 bases at V and 6 bases at J, with 16 bases in the middle. Germline CDR1 and CDR2: SQVTM and ANQGSEA. The CDR3 region is CSVNRAGGDGYTF. As DNA, the CDR3 is TGCAGCGTTAATCGGGCAGGAGGTGATGGCTACACCTTC.

The rearrangement uses TRBV5-1 and TRBJ2-2; the match to TRBD1 covers 8 bases. Germline V gene sequence: CDR1 SGHRS, CDR2 YFSETQ. The CDR3 loop spans 15 amino acids. The junction had 8 bases not matched to a gene; V was cut back by 4 bases and J by 6 bases. CDR3 bases: TGCGCCAGCAGCCCGACAGGGGAAGAGTCCGGGGAGCTGTTTTTT. Encoded protein: CASSPTGEESGELFF.

This sequence joins TRBV25-1 and TRBJ1-2; D possibly corresponds to TRBD1 (5 bases). The germline V gene encodes CDR1 MGHDK and CDR2 SYGVNS. The CDR3 is 14 amino acids. With 1 base removed from V and 8 bases from J, the gap between germline ends came to 14 bases. The CDR3 here is CASSESGRAGGYTF. The CDR3 nucleotides read TGTGCCAGCAGTGAATCGGGCCGGGCAGGGGGCTACACCTTC.

The chain links TRBV5-4 to TRBJ2-1; 11 bases are a match to TRBD2. The CDR3 has 15 residues. The V gene's germline CDR1 is SGHNT and CDR2 YYREEE (reference sequence). Trimming removed 0 bases from V and 7 bases from J; junction bases left unmatched: 3. The CDR3 loop reads CASSLGASGGNEQFF. DNA of the CDR3: TGTGCCAGCAGCTTGGGGGCTAGCGGGGGGAATGAGCAGTTCTTC.

This chain uses TRBV7-9 with TRBJ1-2, with D possibly matching TRBD1 (5 bases). Trimming took off 8 bases at V and 6 bases at J, with 19 bases between the two ends. The CDR3 consists of 14 residues. Germline loops: CDR1 SEHNR, CDR2 FQNEAQ (reference sequence). The chain's CDR3 is CASATNGGGDGYTF. The CDR3 DNA is TGTGCCAGCGCCACCAACGGGGGAGGCGATGGCTACACCTTC.

The chain employs TRBV10-3 and TRBJ1-5; weak D call: TRBD1 (6 bases). This CDR3 is built from 17 residues. V dropped 5 bases and J dropped 0 bases, with 17 bases sitting between them. CDR1 and CDR2 (germline): ENHRY, SYGVKD. CDR3 DNA sequence: TGTGCCATCAGTTCATCAAGCGGACAGAATAGCAATCAGCCCCAGCATTTT. This encodes CAISSSSGQNSNQPQHF.

The chain is built from TRBV18 and TRBJ1-5; 7 positions match TRBD1. The V gene's germline CDR1 is KGHSH and CDR2 LQKENI. The CDR3 covers 15 residues. After removal of 6 bases from V and 1 base from J, the junction contained 6 bases not matched to a gene. The CDR3 sequence: CASSQQGLSNQPQHF. As DNA, the CDR3 is TGTGCCAGCTCGCAACAGGGGTTAAGCAATCAGCCCCAGCATTTT.

The chain combines TRBV7-8 with TRBJ2-7; TRBD1 matches 10 bases. Per the germline V gene, CDR1 is SGHVS and CDR2 is FQNEAQ. J was trimmed by 7 bases and V by 0 bases; bases with no gene match: 9. The CDR3 sequence is 16 residues long. The CDR3 loop is CASSLAPRQGAGEQYF. DNA for the CDR3: TGTGCCAGCAGCTTAGCACCCCGACAGGGGGCGGGGGAGCAGTACTTC.

The genes are TRBV3-1 (or the pseudogene TRBV3-2) and TRBJ2-3, with 9 bases lining up with TRBD2. The CDR3 loop spans 17 amino acids. CDR1 LGHDT and CDR2 YNNKEL come from the germline V gene (reference sequence). Trimming cost V 0 bases and J 4 bases; bases outside gene matches: 8. The CDR3 region is CASSQEGISGGADTQYF. Here the CDR3 DNA reads TGTGCCAGCAGCCAAGAAGGTATTAGCGGGGGTGCAGATACGCAGTATTTT.

This chain connects TRBV5-1 to TRBJ1-6, with D possibly TRBD1 on 6 matching bases. V gave up 4 bases and J gave up 0 bases, with 20 bases separating them. This CDR3 is built from 19 residues. Per germline, CDR1 SGHRS and CDR2 YFSETQ. CDR3 nucleotides: TGCGCCAGCAGCCCTAGCTGGACAGTCCTGAGCTCCTATAATTCACCCCTCCACTTT. Its protein product is CASSPSWTVLSSYNSPLHF.

The sample holds a few counts of this clone. This sample also contains other DNA sequences that code for the same CDR3. This chain joins TRBV11-2 and TRBJ1-1; no reliable D call. CDR1 SGHAT and CDR2 FQNNGV come from the germline V gene. The CDR3 has 14 residues. V dropped 1 base and J dropped 2 bases, with 8 bases sitting between them. CDR3 DNA: TGTGCCAGCAGCTTAGTATCCGTAAACACTGAAGCTTTCTTT. Translating it yields CASSLVSVNTEAFF.

This clone is a singleton in its sample. The V call is TRBV6-5, the J call TRBJ1-5, with 9 bases fitting TRBD1. V dropped 8 bases and J dropped 2; count of bases not matched to a gene: 4. This CDR3 has 14 amino acids. Germline CDR1 is MNHEY and CDR2 is SVGAGI. The CDR3, as DNA: TGTGCCAGCTCCTGGACAGGGGGCAATCAGCCCCAGCATTTT. Its translation: CASSWTGGNQPQHF.

V gene TRBV6-6 combines with J gene TRBJ2-5; tentative D call: TRBD2 (7 bases). Germline CDR1 and CDR2: MNHNY and SVGAGI (reference sequence). The CDR3 has 12 amino acids. Trimming left V 7 bases short and J 4 bases short, with 10 bases between. The chain's CDR3 is CASTGEGETQYF. Written as DNA, the CDR3 is TGTGCCAGCACAGGGGAGGGAGAGACCCAGTACTTC.

This clone was seen a handful of times. This chain connects TRBV5-1 to TRBJ1-3, with a weak D call TRBD1 (6 bases). This CDR3 comprises 14 residues. The V end lost 1 base, the J end lost 6 bases, and 11 bases lay between the germline ends. Germline V gene data show CDR1 as SGHRS and CDR2 as YFSETQ. The CDR3 reads CASSLTGTLNTIYF. The CDR3 nucleotides read TGCGCCAGCAGCTTGACAGGGACCCTAAACACCATATATTTT.

This rearrangement joins TRBV20-1 to TRBJ2-1, with D possibly matching TRBD2 (7 bases). This CDR3 is 15 amino acids long. V lost 3 bases and J lost 0, with 12 bases in between. Per the germline V gene, CDR1 is DFQATT and CDR2 is SNEGSKA (reference sequence). CDR3 nucleotides: TGCAGTGCTAGTTCGGGGGGCTTCTCCTACAATGAGCAGTTCTTC. This codes for CSASSGGFSYNEQFF.

The chain uses TRBV7-6 and TRBJ2-3; TRBD1 might be the D (5 bases). Germline V gene data show CDR1 as SGHVS and CDR2 as FNYEAQ. Between the trimmed V and J ends, which lost 1 base and 2 bases, there was a span of 13 bases. The CDR3 is made up of 16 amino acids. In nucleotides, the CDR3 is TGTGCCAGCAGCTTAGACAGGATAGTTCCCACAGATACGCAGTATTTT. This gives the protein CASSLDRIVPTDTQYF.

The chain is built from TRBV4-1 and TRBJ1-5; 11 bases are shared with TRBD1. Germline CDR1 is MGHRA and CDR2 is YSYEKL. The ends lost 0 bases at V and 6 bases at J; junction bases unmatched: 7. The CDR3 extends over 17 amino acids. CDR3 loop: CASSQDLDRGHGQPQHF. DNA of the CDR3: TGCGCCAGCAGCCAAGATTTGGACAGGGGGCATGGTCAGCCCCAGCATTTT.

The chain couples TRBV5-1 to TRBJ1-2, with 10 bases fitting TRBD1. Germline-derived CDR1 and CDR2 are SGHRS and YFSETQ. V was clipped by 3 bases and J by 6 bases; unmatched bases: 8. The CDR3 extends over 15 amino acids. CDR3 sequence reads: CASSSSGTGDDGYTF. In DNA form, the CDR3 reads TGCGCCAGCAGCTCCTCCGGGACAGGGGACGATGGCTACACCTTC.